Listed here are 9 T cell receptor beta chains from one sample, sequenced in a study of cytomegalovirus exposure and HLA in healthy donors. The PCR had 60 Vbeta and 13 Jbeta primers. Here immunoSEQ multiplex PCR was the method, and the copy in TCRdb shows in-frame clones only, minus some. Among around 80,000 clones listed, roughly a tenth were seen once. Sequences were obtained from PBMCs. All receptors come from a man aged 60 to 69 in good health and CMV-seropositive.

This clone was seen a handful of times. The chain is built from TRBV30 and TRBJ1-1; D is unresolved. Germline V lookup: CDR1 GTSNPN, CDR2 SVGIG (reference sequence). Trimming took 1 base from V and 3 from J, leaving 9 bases between them. This CDR3 contains 13 residues. CDR3 nucleotide sequence: TGTGCCTGGAGTGGCTTGATAGACACTGAAGCTTTCTTT. Translated, it gives CAWSGLIDTEAFF.

The gene calls are TRBV14 and TRBJ2-7; 9 bases agree with TRBD2. CDR1 and CDR2 (germline): SGHDN, FVKESK. The V gene end was trimmed by 1 base and the J gene end by 4 bases; junction bases not matched to a gene: 5. CDR3 length: 15 residues. In DNA, the CDR3 is TGTGCCAGCAGCCAAGGAGCGACTAGCGGATACGAGCAGTACTTC. Protein: CASSQGATSGYEQYF.

This clone was seen more than once but under ten times. V gene TRBV19 combines with J gene TRBJ1-2; a weak D match, TRBD1 (5 bases). The CDR3 is 12 residues long. Germline values: CDR1 LNHDA, CDR2 SQIVND (reference sequence). Trimming left V 3 bases short and J 8 bases short, with 10 bases between. Here the CDR3 reads CASSILSGGYTF. CDR3 nucleotides: TGTGCCAGTAGTATCCTGTCAGGGGGCTACACCTTC.

The sample holds a few counts of this clone. This CDR3 fails to terminate in the conserved phenylalanine or tryptophan, so it likely reflects a read error. The rearrangement uses TRBV28 and TRBJ2-2, with a tentative D call TRBD2 (5 bases). This CDR3 is built from 15 residues. Looked up from germline, CDR1 is MDHEN and CDR2 is SYDVKM. V dropped 5 bases and J dropped 8 bases, with 18 bases sitting between them. CDR3 bases: TGTGCCAGCAGTCCATATGGTGGAGGAACAGGGGAGCTGTTTTTG. Protein product: CASSPYGGGTGELFL.

V and J are TRBV28 and TRBJ2-5, with 9 nucleotides matching TRBD2. The CDR3 has 15 residues. V trimming: 5 bases; J trimming: 2 bases; junction bases outside the gene matches: 6. Germline CDR1 MDHEN, CDR2 SYDVKM. The DNA of the CDR3 is TGTGCCAGCAGTCCCTTTGCGGGAGGGCAAGAGACCCAGTACTTC. Protein product: CASSPFAGGQETQYF.

V usage is TRBV9 and J usage is TRBJ2-3, with TRBD1 matching 8 bases. This CDR3 is 16 amino acids long. The trim removed 0 bases at V and 4 bases at J, leaving 7 bases unmatched. Per germline, CDR1 SGDLS and CDR2 YYNGEE. CDR3 DNA sequence: TGTGCCAGCAGCGTAGGTTCCAGGGGGCTCGCAGATACGCAGTATTTT. Amino acids: CASSVGSRGLADTQYF.

V gene TRBV27 combines with J gene TRBJ2-3; TRBD1 aligns across 7 bases. The CDR3 is made up of 17 amino acids. CDR1 and CDR2 (germline): MNHEY, SMNVEV (reference sequence). V was pared by 5 bases and J by 6 bases, with 17 bases of the junction left unmatched. For the CDR3, the DNA is TGTGCCAGCAGTCTACACAGGGGTGTTTGGTTTTCCGATACGCAGTATTTT. This encodes CASSLHRGVWFSDTQYF.

This clone showed up just a few times. This chain joins TRBV27 and TRBJ1-1; D perhaps matches TRBD1 (6 bases). The germline V gene has CDR1 MNHEY and CDR2 SMNVEV (reference sequence). The CDR3 is 15 amino acids. Trimming removed 5 bases at V and 1 base at J, with 14 bases between. The CDR3, as DNA: TGTGCCAGCAGTCCATTGCAGGGGAGGAACACTGAAGCTTTCTTT. It encodes CASSPLQGRNTEAFF.

This clone was found a few times. The V call is TRBV28, the J call TRBJ1-3; D is possibly TRBD1 (5 bases). The germline V gene has CDR1 MDHEN and CDR2 SYDVKM. The CDR3 sequence is 15 residues long. The V end was cut by 6 bases, the J end by 2 bases, with 14 bases between. The CDR3 reads CASRSQWGTGNTIYF. For the CDR3, the DNA is TGTGCCAGCAGATCCCAATGGGGCACTGGAAACACCATATATTTT.